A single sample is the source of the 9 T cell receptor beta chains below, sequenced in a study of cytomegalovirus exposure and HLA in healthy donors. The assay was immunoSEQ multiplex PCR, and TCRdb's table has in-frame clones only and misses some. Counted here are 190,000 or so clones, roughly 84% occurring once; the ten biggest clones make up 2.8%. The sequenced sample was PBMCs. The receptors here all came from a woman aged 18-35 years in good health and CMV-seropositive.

Written as DNA, the CDR3 is TGTGCCAGCAGCTCCCAGCGGGGGGCCTACGAGCAGTACTTC. It specifies CASSSQRGAYEQYF. The chain has TRBV7-2 and TRBJ2-7; 9 nucleotides match TRBD2. Germline CDR1 reads SGHTA; CDR2 reads FQGNSA. This CDR3 comprises 14 residues. With V trimmed by 4 bases and J by 2 bases, 3 bases remained unmatched.

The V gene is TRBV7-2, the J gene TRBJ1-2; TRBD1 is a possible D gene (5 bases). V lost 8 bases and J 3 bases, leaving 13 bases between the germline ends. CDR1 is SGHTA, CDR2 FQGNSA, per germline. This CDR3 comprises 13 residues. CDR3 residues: CASPHGGDYGYTF. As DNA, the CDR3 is TGTGCCAGCCCCCATGGGGGGGACTATGGCTACACCTTC.

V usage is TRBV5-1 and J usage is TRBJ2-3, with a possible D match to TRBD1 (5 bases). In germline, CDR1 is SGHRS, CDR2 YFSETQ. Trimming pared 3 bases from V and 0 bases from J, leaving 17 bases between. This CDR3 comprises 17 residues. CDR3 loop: CASSYSPQGASTDTQYF. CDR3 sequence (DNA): TGCGCCAGCAGCTATTCCCCCCAAGGGGCAAGCACAGATACGCAGTATTTT.

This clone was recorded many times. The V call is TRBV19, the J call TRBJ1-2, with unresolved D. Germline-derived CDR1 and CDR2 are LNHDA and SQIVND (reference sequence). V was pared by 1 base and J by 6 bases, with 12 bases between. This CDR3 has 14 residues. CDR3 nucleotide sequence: TGTGCCAGTAGTATAGTCGGAGGGATAGATGGCTACACCTTC. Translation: CASSIVGGIDGYTF.

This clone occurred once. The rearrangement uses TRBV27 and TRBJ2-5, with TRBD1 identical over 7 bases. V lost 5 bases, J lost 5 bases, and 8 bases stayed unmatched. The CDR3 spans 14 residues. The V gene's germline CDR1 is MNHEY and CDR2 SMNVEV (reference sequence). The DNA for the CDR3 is TGTGCCAGCAGTGACAGGGTGTCTATGGAGACCCAGTACTTC. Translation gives CASSDRVSMETQYF.

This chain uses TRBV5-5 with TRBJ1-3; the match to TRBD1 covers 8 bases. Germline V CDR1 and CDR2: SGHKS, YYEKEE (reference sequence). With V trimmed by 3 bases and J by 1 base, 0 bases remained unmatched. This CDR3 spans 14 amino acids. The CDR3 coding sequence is TGTGCCAGCAGCTGGACAGGGTCTGGAAACACCATATATTTT. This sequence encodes CASSWTGSGNTIYF.

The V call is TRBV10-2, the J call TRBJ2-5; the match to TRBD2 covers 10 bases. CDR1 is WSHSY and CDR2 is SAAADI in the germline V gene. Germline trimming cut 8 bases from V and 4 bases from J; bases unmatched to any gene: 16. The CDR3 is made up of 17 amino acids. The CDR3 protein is CASGGSGGAGKRETQYF. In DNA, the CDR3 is TGCGCCAGCGGGGGGAGCGGGGGGGCCGGCAAGAGAGAGACCCAGTACTTC.

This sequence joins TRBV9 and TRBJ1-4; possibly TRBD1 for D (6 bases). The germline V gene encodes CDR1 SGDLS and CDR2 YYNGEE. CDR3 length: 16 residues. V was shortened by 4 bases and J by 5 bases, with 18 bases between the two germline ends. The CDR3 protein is CASSSMDGGRNEKLFF. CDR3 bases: TGTGCCAGCAGCTCGATGGACGGGGGGCGAAATGAAAAACTGTTTTTT.

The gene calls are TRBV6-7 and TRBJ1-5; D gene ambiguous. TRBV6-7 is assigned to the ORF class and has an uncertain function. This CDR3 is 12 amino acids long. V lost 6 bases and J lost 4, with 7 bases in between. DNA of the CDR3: TGTGCCAGCAGCCCCAAAAATCAGCCCCAGCATTTT. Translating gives CASSPKNQPQHF.